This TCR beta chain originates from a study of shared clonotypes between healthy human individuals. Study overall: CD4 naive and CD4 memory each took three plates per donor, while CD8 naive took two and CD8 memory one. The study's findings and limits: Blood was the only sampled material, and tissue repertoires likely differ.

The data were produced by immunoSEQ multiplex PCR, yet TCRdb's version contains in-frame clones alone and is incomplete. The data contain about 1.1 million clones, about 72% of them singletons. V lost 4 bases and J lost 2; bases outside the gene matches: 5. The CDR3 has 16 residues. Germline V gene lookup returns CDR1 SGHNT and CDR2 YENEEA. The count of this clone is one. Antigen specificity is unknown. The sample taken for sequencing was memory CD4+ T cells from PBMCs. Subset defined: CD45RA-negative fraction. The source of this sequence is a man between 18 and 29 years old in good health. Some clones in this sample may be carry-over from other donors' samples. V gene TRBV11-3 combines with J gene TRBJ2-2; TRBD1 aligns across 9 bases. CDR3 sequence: CASSSRQGVNTGELFF. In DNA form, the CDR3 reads TGTGCCAGCAGCTCACGACAGGGGGTCAACACCGGGGAGCTGTTTTTT.